This T cell receptor beta chain appears in the sequencing data of a study of CD8+CD57+ T cells in acquired aplastic anemia. Selection for sequencing was limited to patients who had shown CD8+CD57+ cell expansion by flow cytometry. The enrolled patients all had severe acquired aplastic anemia. Blood samples were obtained from patients who had received no prior therapy. Genomic DNA acted as the template from which TCR beta VDJ combination and CDR3 sequence profiling were carried out. One entry per CDR3 protein, called by TCRdb with MiXCR from the reads. The table lists over 150,000 distinct CDR3 sequences, around 75% of them singletons. The CDR3 is 15 amino acids. Trimming left V 4 bases short and J 0 bases short, with 13 bases between. Germline lookup yields CDR1 SGDLS and CDR2 YYNGEE.

The receptor was derived from a human donor with aplastic anemia. The sequenced material came from sorted CD4+, CD8+, or CD8+CD57+ T cells (not recorded which) from PBMCs. This sequence joins TRBV9 and TRBJ2-5; TRBD1 might be the D (5 bases). DNA for the CDR3: TGTGCCAGCAGCCAGGAACAGGAGTACCAAGAGACCCAGTACTTC. It codes for CASSQEQEYQETQYF.